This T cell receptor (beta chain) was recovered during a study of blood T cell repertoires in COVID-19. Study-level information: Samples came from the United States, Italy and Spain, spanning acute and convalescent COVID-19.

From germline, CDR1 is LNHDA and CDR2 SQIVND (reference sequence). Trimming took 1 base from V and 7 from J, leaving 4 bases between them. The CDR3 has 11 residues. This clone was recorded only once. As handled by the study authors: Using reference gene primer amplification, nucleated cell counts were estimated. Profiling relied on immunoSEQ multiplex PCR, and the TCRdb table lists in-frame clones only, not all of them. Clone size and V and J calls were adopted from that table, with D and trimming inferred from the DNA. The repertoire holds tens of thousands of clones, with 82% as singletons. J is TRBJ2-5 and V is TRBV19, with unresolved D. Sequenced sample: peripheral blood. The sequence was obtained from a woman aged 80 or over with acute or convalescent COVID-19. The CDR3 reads CASSIGATQYF. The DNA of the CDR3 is TGTGCCAGTAGTATAGGAGCGACCCAGTACTTC.